Presented here are 23 T cell receptor beta chains from one specimen sequenced in a study of cytomegalovirus exposure and HLA in healthy donors. Method: immunoSEQ multiplex PCR; TCRdb's copy keeps in-frame clones and lacks some. This table has 250,000 to 400,000 clones, approximately 85% appearing once. The specimen sequenced was PBMCs. The receptors here all came from a man under 40 in good health and CMV-seronegative.

The chain is built from TRBV6-4 and TRBJ2-1; possible D gene TRBD2, 5 bases. V was clipped by 6 bases and J by 3 bases, with 15 bases between them. The length of the CDR3 is 15 residues. Germline CDR1 reads MRHNA; CDR2 reads SNTAGT. CDR3 in amino acids: CASSPGESGYNEQFF. The DNA for the CDR3 is TGTGCCAGCAGCCCCGGGGAAAGCGGCTACAATGAGCAGTTCTTC.

This clone was seen more than once but under ten times. V usage is TRBV7-9 and J usage is TRBJ1-6; D ambiguous. This CDR3 has 13 amino acids. Germline CDR1 and CDR2: SEHNR and FQNEAQ (reference sequence). Trimming cost V 5 bases and J 7 bases, with 9 bases left between them. The CDR3 region has the DNA TGTGCCAGCAGCCCCAGTAACAATTCACCCCTCCACTTT. Amino acid sequence: CASSPSNNSPLHF.

The chain has TRBV19 and TRBJ2-2, with D unclear. V shed 0 bases and J shed 6 bases, with 11 bases lying between them. There are 15 residues in the CDR3. Germline CDR1 and CDR2: LNHDA and SQIVND (reference sequence). The DNA for the CDR3 is TGTGCCAGTAGTATAGATTCATCGGTACCCGGGGAGCTGTTTTTT. Protein sequence: CASSIDSSVPGELFF.

The V call is TRBV30, the J call TRBJ2-1; 9 nucleotides agree with TRBD1. The V gene's germline CDR1 is GTSNPN and CDR2 SVGIG (reference sequence). This CDR3 region has 15 residues. J gave up 4 bases and V 2 bases, and 6 bases lay outside the gene matches. As DNA, the CDR3 is TGTGCCTGGAGTAAGGGACAGGGTTTTTACAATGAGCAGTTCTTC. This translates into CAWSKGQGFYNEQFF.

V usage is TRBV5-5 and J usage is TRBJ2-3; D gene uncertain. The CDR3 covers 13 residues. The ends were cut back, 4 bases at V and 6 bases at J, with 12 bases in the middle. Germline values: CDR1 SGHKS, CDR2 YYEKEE (reference sequence). CDR3: CASSTRVPDTQYF. The CDR3 DNA follows: TGTGCCAGCAGCACTCGAGTGCCCGATACGCAGTATTTT.

The J gene is TRBJ1-2, the V gene TRBV30; 7 nucleotides align to TRBD1. This CDR3 has 14 residues. Trimming at V came to 4 bases and at J to 6 bases, leaving 11 bases not matched to a gene. Looked up from germline, CDR1 is GTSNPN and CDR2 is SVGIG (reference sequence). CDR3 in amino acids: CAWNPDRVRHGYTF. Written as DNA, the CDR3 is TGTGCCTGGAACCCCGACAGGGTTAGGCATGGCTACACCTTC. Drawing the rest from reference TRBV30 and TRBJ1-2, the complete variable domain is SQTIHQWPATLVQPVGSPLSLECTVEGTSNPNLYWYRQAAGRGLQLLFYSVGIGQISSEVPQNLSASRPQDRQFILSSKKLLLSDSGFYLCAWNPDRVRHGYTFGSGTRLTVV.

The chain combines TRBV6-5 with TRBJ2-7, with D perhaps TRBD2 (6 bases). The CDR3 length is 13 residues. From germline, CDR1 is MNHEY and CDR2 SVGAGI. Deletions cut 5 bases from V and 3 bases from J, with 11 bases between. The CDR3, as DNA: TGTGCCAGCAGTCCCAGGGAGGACTACGAGCAGTACTTC. It specifies CASSPREDYEQYF.

The V call is TRBV2, the J call TRBJ1-2; D is possibly TRBD1 (5 bases). The V gene's germline CDR1 is SNHLY and CDR2 FYNNEI. There are 15 residues in the CDR3. V lost 2 bases and J 7 bases, leaving 17 bases between the germline ends. The DNA for the CDR3 is TGTGCCAGCAGTGAAATGGGGAGGGGAGTGGGTGGCTACACCTTC. Amino acid sequence: CASSEMGRGVGGYTF.

This chain joins TRBV6-1 and TRBJ1-5, with 8 bases matching TRBD1. The germline V gene has CDR1 MNHNS and CDR2 SASEGT. This CDR3 has 15 amino acids. J was trimmed by 6 bases and V by 2 bases; bases with no gene match: 6. The DNA of the CDR3 is TGTGCCAGCAGTGAACTAGGACAGGGTCGTCAGCCCCAGCATTTT. Translated: CASSELGQGRQPQHF.

The V call is TRBV4-1, the J call TRBJ2-3, with 11 positions matching TRBD2. This CDR3 contains 15 residues. The J segment lost 0 bases and the V segment lost 6 bases, leaving 2 bases of the junction unmatched. CDR1 is MGHRA, CDR2 YSYEKL, per germline. The chain's CDR3 is CASSRLAGSTDTQYF. CDR3 nucleotides: TGCGCCAGCAGTCGACTAGCGGGGAGCACAGATACGCAGTATTTT.

The rearrangement links TRBV9 to TRBJ2-1; TRBD2 matches 7 bases. The J segment lost 2 bases and the V segment lost 0 bases, leaving 5 bases of the junction unmatched. Per germline, CDR1 SGDLS and CDR2 YYNGEE. CDR3 size: 16 residues. CDR3 in amino acids: CASSVGERGAYNEQFF. CDR3 DNA: TGTGCCAGCAGCGTAGGAGAGCGGGGAGCCTACAATGAGCAGTTCTTC.

The chain is built from TRBV11-2 and TRBJ2-2, with D unresolved. The ends were cut back, 0 bases at V and 2 bases at J, with 10 bases in the middle. Germline assignment: CDR1 SGHAT and CDR2 FQNNGV. This CDR3 contains 16 residues. DNA of the CDR3: TGTGCCAGCAGCTTAGATCGGGTCCTTAACACCGGGGAGCTGTTTTTT. This translates into CASSLDRVLNTGELFF.

This clone was detected a few times. The chain is built from TRBV10-3 and TRBJ2-7; maybe TRBD2 (6 bases). Germline CDR1 reads ENHRY; CDR2 reads SYGVKD. V shed 9 bases and J shed 0 bases, with 18 bases lying between them. This CDR3 has 15 residues. The CDR3: CAIMAGLLSSYEQYF. The CDR3, as DNA: TGTGCCATTATGGCGGGACTCCTGAGCTCCTACGAGCAGTACTTC.

This clone was detected once. This rearrangement joins TRBV5-1 to TRBJ2-7, with TRBD1 matching over 9 bases. Germline V lookup: CDR1 SGHRS, CDR2 YFSETQ. The CDR3 length is 15 residues. V lost 1 base and J lost 5; bases outside the gene matches: 7. Here the CDR3 DNA reads TGCGCCAGCAGCTTGCCGGGACAGGGTACCAACGAGCAGTACTTC. Its translation is CASSLPGQGTNEQYF. Full variable domain (rest looked up from reference TRBV5-1 and TRBJ2-7): KAGVTQTPRYLIKTRGQQVTLSCSPISGHRSVSWYQQTPGQGLQFLFEYFSETQRNKGNFPGRFSGRQFSNSRSEMNVSTLELGDSALYLCASSLPGQGTNEQYFGPGTRLTVT.

The rearrangement joins TRBV7-6 to TRBJ2-3; 13 bases are a match to TRBD2. J lost 3 bases, V lost 0 bases, and 6 bases had no gene match. Per the germline V gene, CDR1 is SGHVS and CDR2 is FNYEAQ. The CDR3 contains 18 residues. CDR3: CASSLAPTSGGSTDTQYF. CDR3 in DNA: TGTGCCAGCAGCTTAGCCCCGACTAGCGGGGGGTCTACAGATACGCAGTATTTT.

The chain's CDR3 is CASSFGDRASTDTQYF. CDR3 DNA sequence: TGTGCCAGTAGTTTCGGGGACAGGGCTAGCACAGATACGCAGTATTTT. This chain connects TRBV19 to TRBJ2-3; 9 nucleotides align to TRBD1. CDR3 length: 16 residues. After removal of 5 bases from V and 0 bases from J, the junction contained 6 bases not matched to a gene. Per germline, CDR1 LNHDA and CDR2 SQIVND (reference sequence).

Many counts were recorded for this clone. This chain uses TRBV7-2 with TRBJ2-5, with 15 bases that match TRBD2. This CDR3 comprises 14 residues. V was clipped by 4 bases and J by 7 bases; unmatched bases: 1. Germline V gene lookup returns CDR1 SGHTA and CDR2 FQGNSA. The CDR3 region is CASSWGLAGGTQYF. The CDR3, as DNA: TGTGCCAGCAGCTGGGGACTAGCGGGGGGGACCCAGTACTTC.

The chain links TRBV7-8 to TRBJ2-1; TRBD1 matches 7 bases. The CDR3 is made up of 20 amino acids. The V segment lost 7 bases and the J segment 0 bases; nucleotides outside the gene matches: 21. CDR1 is SGHVS, CDR2 FQNEAQ, per germline. The CDR3 sequence: CASKLLRDSLSSYSYNEQFF. CDR3 coding DNA: TGTGCCAGCAAACTCCTCCGGGACAGCCTCTCTTCCTACTCCTACAATGAGCAGTTCTTC. Full variable domain (outside the CDR3, taken from reference TRBV7-8 and TRBJ2-1): GAGVSQSPRYKVAKRGQDVALRCDPISGHVSLFWYQQALGQGPEFLTYFQNEAQLDKSGLPSDRFFAERPEGSVSTLKIQRTQQEDSAVYLCASKLLRDSLSSYSYNEQFFGPGTRLTVL.

J is TRBJ2-5 and V is TRBV6-1; 11 nucleotides match TRBD2. The V segment lost 7 bases and the J segment 5 bases; nucleotides outside the gene matches: 6. Germline V CDR1 and CDR2: MNHNS, SASEGT. The CDR3 length is 14 residues. In DNA form, the CDR3 reads TGTGCCAGCAAACTAGCGGGGGCCACGGAGACCCAGTACTTC. It is translated as CASKLAGATETQYF.

The gene calls are TRBV11-2 and TRBJ2-7; TRBD2 is a possible D gene (5 bases). CDR3 length equals 16 residues. Germline assignment: CDR1 SGHAT and CDR2 FQNNGV. The V end lost 3 bases, the J end lost 2 bases, and 17 bases lay between the germline ends. The CDR3 is CASSLAPRGLTYEQYF. As DNA, the CDR3 is TGTGCCAGCAGCTTGGCCCCCCGGGGTCTAACCTACGAGCAGTACTTC. Variable domain in full (rest from reference TRBV11-2 and TRBJ2-7): EAGVAQSPRYKIIEKRQSVAFWCNPISGHATLYWYQQILGQGPKLLIQFQNNGVVDDSQLPKDRFSAERLKGVDSTLKIQPAKLEDSAVYLCASSLAPRGLTYEQYFGPGTRLTVT.

V and J are TRBV18 and TRBJ2-3, with TRBD2 matching 11 bases. In germline, CDR1 is KGHSH, CDR2 LQKENI. This CDR3 has 15 residues. J gave up 2 bases and V 4 bases, and 2 bases lay outside the gene matches. The CDR3 spells CASSRSGGDTDTQYF. The CDR3 DNA reads TGTGCCAGCTCACGTAGCGGGGGGGACACAGATACGCAGTATTTT.

The chain recombines TRBV18 with TRBJ2-3; perhaps TRBD1 as D (5 bases). The CDR3 totals 15 residues. The V end lost 2 bases, the J end lost 6 bases, and 15 bases lay between the germline ends. The germline V gene has CDR1 KGHSH and CDR2 LQKENI. CDR3 protein: CASSPRGRVGDTQYF. DNA of the CDR3: TGTGCCAGCTCACCAAGGGGCCGGGTAGGCGATACGCAGTATTTT.

The chain combines TRBV5-1 with TRBJ2-7; 7 bases agree with TRBD1. Unmatched junction bases numbered 9, after V lost 4 bases and J lost 2 bases. Germline lookup yields CDR1 SGHRS and CDR2 YFSETQ. The length of the CDR3 is 15 residues. In nucleotides, the CDR3 is TGCGCCAGCAGCGATCCGGGACAGCGAACCTACGAGCAGTACTTC. Encoded protein: CASSDPGQRTYEQYF.